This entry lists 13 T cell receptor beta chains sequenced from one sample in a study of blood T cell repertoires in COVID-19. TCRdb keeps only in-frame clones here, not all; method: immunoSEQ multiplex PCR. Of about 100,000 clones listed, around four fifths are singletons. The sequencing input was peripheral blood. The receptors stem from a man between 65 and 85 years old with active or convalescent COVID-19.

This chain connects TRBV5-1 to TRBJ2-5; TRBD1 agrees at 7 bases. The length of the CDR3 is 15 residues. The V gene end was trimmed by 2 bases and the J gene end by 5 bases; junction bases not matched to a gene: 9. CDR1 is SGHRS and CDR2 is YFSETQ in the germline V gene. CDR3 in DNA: TGCGCCAGCAGCTTAGGGGCAGGGGGTACGGAGACCCAGTACTTC. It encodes CASSLGAGGTETQYF.

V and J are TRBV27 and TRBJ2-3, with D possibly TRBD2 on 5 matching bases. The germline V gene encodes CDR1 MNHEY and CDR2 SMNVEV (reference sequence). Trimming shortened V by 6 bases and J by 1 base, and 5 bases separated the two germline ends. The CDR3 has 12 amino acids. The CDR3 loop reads CASREGTDTQYF. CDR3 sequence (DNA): TGTGCCAGCAGGGAGGGCACAGATACGCAGTATTTT.

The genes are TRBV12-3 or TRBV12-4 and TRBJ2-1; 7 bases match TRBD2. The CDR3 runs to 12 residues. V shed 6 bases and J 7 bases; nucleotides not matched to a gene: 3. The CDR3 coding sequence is TGTGCCAGCAGGCGGACTAGGAATGAGCAGTTCTTC. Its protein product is CASRRTRNEQFF.

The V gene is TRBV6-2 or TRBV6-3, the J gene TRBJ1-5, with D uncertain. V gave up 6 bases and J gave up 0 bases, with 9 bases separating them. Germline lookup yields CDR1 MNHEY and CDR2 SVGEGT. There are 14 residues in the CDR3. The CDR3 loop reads CASSRTSSNQPQHF. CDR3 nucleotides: TGTGCCAGCAGCCGAACAAGTAGCAATCAGCCCCAGCATTTT.

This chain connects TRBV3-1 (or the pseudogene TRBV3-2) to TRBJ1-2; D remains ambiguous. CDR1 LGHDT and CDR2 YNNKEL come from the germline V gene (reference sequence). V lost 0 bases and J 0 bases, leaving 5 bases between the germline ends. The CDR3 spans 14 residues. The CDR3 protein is CASSQDNTNYGYTF. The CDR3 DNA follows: TGTGCCAGCAGCCAAGATAACACTAACTATGGCTACACCTTC.

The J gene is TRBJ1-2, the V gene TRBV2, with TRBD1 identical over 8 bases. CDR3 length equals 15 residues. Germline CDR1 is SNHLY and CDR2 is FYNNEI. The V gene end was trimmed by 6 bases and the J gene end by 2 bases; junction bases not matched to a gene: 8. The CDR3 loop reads CASRVTGGINYGYTF. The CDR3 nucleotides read TGTGCCAGCAGGGTTACAGGGGGGATCAACTATGGCTACACCTTC.

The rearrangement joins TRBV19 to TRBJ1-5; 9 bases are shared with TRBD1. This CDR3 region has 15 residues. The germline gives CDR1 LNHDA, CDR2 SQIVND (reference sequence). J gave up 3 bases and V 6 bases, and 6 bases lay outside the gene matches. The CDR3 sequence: CASRSGTGINQPQHF. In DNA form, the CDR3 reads TGTGCCAGTAGGTCAGGGACAGGGATCAATCAGCCCCAGCATTTT.

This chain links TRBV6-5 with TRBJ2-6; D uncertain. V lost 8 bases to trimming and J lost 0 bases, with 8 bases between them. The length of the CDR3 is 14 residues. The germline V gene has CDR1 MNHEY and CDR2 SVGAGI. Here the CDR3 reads CASEMSSGANVLTF. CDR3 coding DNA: TGTGCCAGCGAAATGAGCTCTGGGGCCAACGTCCTGACTTTC.

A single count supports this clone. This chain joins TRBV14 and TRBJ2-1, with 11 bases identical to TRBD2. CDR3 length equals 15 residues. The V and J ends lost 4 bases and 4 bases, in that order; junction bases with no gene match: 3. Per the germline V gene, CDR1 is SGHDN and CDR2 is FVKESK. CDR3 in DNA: TGTGCCAGCAGCCGCACTAGCGGGGGATACAATGAGCAGTTCTTC. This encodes CASSRTSGGYNEQFF. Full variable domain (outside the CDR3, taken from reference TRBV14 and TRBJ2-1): EAGVTQFPSHSVIEKGQTVTLRCDPISGHDNLYWYRRVMGKEIKFLLHFVKESKQDESGMPNNRFLAERTGGTYSTLKVQPAELEDSGVYFCASSRTSGGYNEQFFGPGTRLTVL.

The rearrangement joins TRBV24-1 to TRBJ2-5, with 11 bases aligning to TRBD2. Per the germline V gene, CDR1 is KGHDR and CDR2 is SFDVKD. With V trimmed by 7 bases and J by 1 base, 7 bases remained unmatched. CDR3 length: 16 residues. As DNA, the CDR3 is TGTGCCACCAGAACTAGCGGGAGACACCCCCAAGAGACCCAGTACTTC. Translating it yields CATRTSGRHPQETQYF.

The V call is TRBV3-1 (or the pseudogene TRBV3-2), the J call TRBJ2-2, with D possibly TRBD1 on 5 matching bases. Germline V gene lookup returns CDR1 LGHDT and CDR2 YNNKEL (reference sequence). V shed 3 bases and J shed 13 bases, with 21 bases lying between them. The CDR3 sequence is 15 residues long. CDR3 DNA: TGTGCCAGCAGCCACCGCGAATGGGGCGTCCCGTCGCTGTTTTTT. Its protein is CASSHREWGVPSLFF.

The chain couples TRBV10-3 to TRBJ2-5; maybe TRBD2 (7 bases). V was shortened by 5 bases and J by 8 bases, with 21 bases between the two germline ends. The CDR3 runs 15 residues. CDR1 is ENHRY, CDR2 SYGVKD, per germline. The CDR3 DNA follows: TGTGCCATCAGTTCGTTCGGGGGGCCCTCGGATACCCAGTACTTC. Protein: CAISSFGGPSDTQYF.

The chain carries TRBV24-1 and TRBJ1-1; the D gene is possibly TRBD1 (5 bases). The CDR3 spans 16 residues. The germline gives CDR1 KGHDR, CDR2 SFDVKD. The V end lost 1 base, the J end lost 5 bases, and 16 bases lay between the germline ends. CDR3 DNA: TGTGCCACCAGTGATTTTACCAGGGAGGGAGGAACTGAAGCTTTCTTT. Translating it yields CATSDFTREGGTEAFF.